These 10 T cell receptor beta chains originate from one sample sequenced in a study of shared clonotypes between healthy human individuals. Here immunoSEQ multiplex PCR was the method, and the copy in TCRdb shows in-frame clones only, minus some. The table has 2 million to 3 million clones, more than 90% seen once. Sample: naive CD4+ T cells sorted from blood. The subset denotes: CD45RA+ positively selected. The source of these receptors is a young man in good health.

V usage is TRBV7-2 and J usage is TRBJ1-3, with 8 bases aligning to TRBD1. Germline assignment: CDR1 SGHTA and CDR2 FQGNSA. The length of the CDR3 is 14 residues. V lost 4 bases and J lost 2; bases outside the gene matches: 1. CDR3 sequence reads: CASSWTGTGNTIYF. In DNA form, the CDR3 reads TGTGCCAGCAGCTGGACAGGGACTGGAAACACCATATATTTT.

Only one count was recorded for this clone. The DNA for the CDR3 is TGTGCCAGCGCCCGCCTAGGGGCGCCGAATGAGCAGTTCTTC. Its translation: CASARLGAPNEQFF. The rearrangement joins TRBV27 to TRBJ2-1; D is possibly TRBD1 (5 bases). The CDR3 contains 14 residues. V lost 8 bases to trimming and J lost 7 bases, with 18 bases between them. CDR1 and CDR2 from the germline V gene are MNHEY and SMNVEV (reference sequence).

This sequence joins TRBV10-1 and TRBJ2-7, with 12 bases fitting TRBD2. Unmatched junction bases numbered 2, after V lost 0 bases and J lost 2 bases. The CDR3 runs 16 residues. Looked up from germline, CDR1 is WNHNN and CDR2 is SYGVQD (reference sequence). The CDR3 reads CASSESRLAGAYEQYF. The CDR3 DNA follows: TGCGCCAGCAGTGAGTCAAGACTAGCGGGGGCCTACGAGCAGTACTTC.

The J gene is TRBJ1-2, the V gene TRBV5-1; 9 nucleotides align to TRBD1. The CDR3 has 15 residues. Germline CDR1 reads SGHRS; CDR2 reads YFSETQ. J lost 8 bases, V lost 2 bases, and 10 bases had no gene match. CDR3 DNA: TGCGCCAGCAGCTTAACAGGGGGCCGGGAAAGGGGCTACACCTTC. Its translation: CASSLTGGRERGYTF.

This chain connects TRBV7-9 to TRBJ2-2; 7 bases line up with TRBD1. V shed 4 bases and J 7 bases; nucleotides not matched to a gene: 6. CDR3 size: 14 residues. Looked up from germline, CDR1 is SEHNR and CDR2 is FQNEAQ (reference sequence). CDR3 region: CASSSDRDGGELFF. For the CDR3, the DNA is TGTGCCAGCAGCTCCGACAGGGACGGCGGGGAGCTGTTTTTT.

The V and J genes are TRBV19 and TRBJ1-4, with 9 bases fitting TRBD1. With V trimmed by 5 bases and J by 8 bases, 12 bases remained unmatched. Germline V gene lookup returns CDR1 LNHDA and CDR2 SQIVND (reference sequence). The length of the CDR3 is 16 residues. The CDR3: CASSPRTGAGPEKLFF. CDR3 in DNA: TGTGCCAGTAGTCCCCGGACAGGGGCCGGACCCGAAAAACTGTTTTTT. Supplemented by reference TRBV19 and TRBJ1-4, the full variable domain reads DGGITQSPKYLFRKEGQNVTLSCEQNLNHDAMYWYRQDPGQGLRLIYYSQIVNDFQKGDIAEGYSVSREKKESFPLTVTSAQKNPTAFYLCASSPRTGAGPEKLFFGSGTQLSVL.

The rearrangement links TRBV30 to TRBJ2-7; D possibly corresponds to TRBD2 (6 bases). V gave up 1 base and J gave up 0 bases, with 16 bases separating them. CDR3 length equals 16 residues. Germline V gene lookup returns CDR1 GTSNPN and CDR2 SVGIG (reference sequence). The CDR3 DNA follows: TGTGCCTGGAGTGACGTCATTGGAGGGGCCTCCTACGAGCAGTACTTC. Its translation is CAWSDVIGGASYEQYF.

This sequence joins TRBV6-5 and TRBJ1-2, with TRBD1 as a possible D gene (6 bases). The CDR3 runs to 13 residues. V was pared by 0 bases and J by 7 bases, with 9 bases between. The germline CDR1 and CDR2 sequences are MNHEY and SVGAGI. CDR3 residues: CASSYSGQTGYTF. The CDR3 DNA sequence: TGTGCCAGCAGTTACTCGGGACAAACTGGCTACACCTTC.

The count of this clone is one. The rearrangement joins TRBV7-2 to TRBJ2-1; 11 positions agree with TRBD2. CDR1 and CDR2 (germline): SGHTA, FQGNSA. The ends lost 2 bases at V and 7 bases at J; junction bases unmatched: 7. The CDR3 runs 16 residues. The CDR3 DNA follows: TGTGCCAGCAGCTTAACTAGCGGGAGAGTGGGTAATGAGCAGTTCTTC. It encodes CASSLTSGRVGNEQFF.

V and J are TRBV6-1 and TRBJ1-6; D not certain. Trimming cost V 0 bases and J 13 bases, with 16 bases left between them. CDR1 MNHNS and CDR2 SASEGT come from the germline V gene. This CDR3 comprises 15 residues. The CDR3, as DNA: TGTGCCAGCAGTGAAGCAGGGTGGGGATTCGGGCCCCTCCACTTT. It codes for CASSEAGWGFGPLHF.